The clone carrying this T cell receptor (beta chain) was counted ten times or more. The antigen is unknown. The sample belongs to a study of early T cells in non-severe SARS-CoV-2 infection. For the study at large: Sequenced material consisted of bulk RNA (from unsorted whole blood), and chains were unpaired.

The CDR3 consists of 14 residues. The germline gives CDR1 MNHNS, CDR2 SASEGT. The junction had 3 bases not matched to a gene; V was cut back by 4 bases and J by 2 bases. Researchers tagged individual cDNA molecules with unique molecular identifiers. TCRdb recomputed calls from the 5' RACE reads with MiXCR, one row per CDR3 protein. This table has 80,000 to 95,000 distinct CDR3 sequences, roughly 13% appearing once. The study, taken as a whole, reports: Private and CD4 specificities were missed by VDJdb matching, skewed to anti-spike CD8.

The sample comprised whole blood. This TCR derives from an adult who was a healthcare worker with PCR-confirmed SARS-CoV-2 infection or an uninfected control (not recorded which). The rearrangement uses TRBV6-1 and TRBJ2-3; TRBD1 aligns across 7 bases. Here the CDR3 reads CASSVDRVTDTQYF. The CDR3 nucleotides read TGTGCCAGCAGTGTTGACAGGGTCACAGATACGCAGTATTTT.